The text below deals with one T cell receptor beta chain. Its antigen is not identified. These data belong to a study of graft-versus-host responses after intestinal transplantation. Regarding the study as a whole: Early declines in HvG clones that occurred post-transplant were associated with peak circulating GvH clone levels.

Produced via immunoSEQ multiplex PCR; TCRdb's table is partial and in-frame only. The table shows some 50,000 clones, with approximately 84% occurring only once. Germline V gene data show CDR1 as KGHSH and CDR2 as LQKENI. V was cut by 3 bases and J by 6 bases, with 15 bases left in between. The length of the CDR3 is 14 residues. The sequence came from a human donor who was the organ donor for an intestinal transplant. Specimen: unstimulated CD4+ T cells sorted from spleen or lymph node cells, collected before transplant. The chain is built from TRBV18 and TRBJ2-7; the D gene is possibly TRBD1 (6 bases). The CDR3 DNA is TGTGCCAGCTCACCGAGCTCAGGGGCGGGCGAGCAGTACTTC. Translating gives CASSPSSGAGEQYF.